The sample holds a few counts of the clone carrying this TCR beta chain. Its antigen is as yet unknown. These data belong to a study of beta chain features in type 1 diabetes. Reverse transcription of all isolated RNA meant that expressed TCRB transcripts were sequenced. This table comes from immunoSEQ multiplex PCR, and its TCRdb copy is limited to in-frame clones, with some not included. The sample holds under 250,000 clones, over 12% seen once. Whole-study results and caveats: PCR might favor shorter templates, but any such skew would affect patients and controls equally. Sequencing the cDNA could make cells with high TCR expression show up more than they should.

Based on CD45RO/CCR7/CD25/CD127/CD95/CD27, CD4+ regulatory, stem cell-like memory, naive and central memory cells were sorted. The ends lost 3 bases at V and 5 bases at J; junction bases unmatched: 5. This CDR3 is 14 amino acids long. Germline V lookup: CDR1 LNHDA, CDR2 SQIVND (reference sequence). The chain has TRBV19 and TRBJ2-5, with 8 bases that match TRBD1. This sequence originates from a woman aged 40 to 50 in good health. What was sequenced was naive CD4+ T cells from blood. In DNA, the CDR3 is TGTGCCAGTAGTATGCAGGGGGCCGGGGAGACCCAGTACTTC. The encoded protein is CASSMQGAGETQYF.